The 28 T cell receptor beta chains below all came from one sample that was sequenced in a study of blood T cell repertoires in COVID-19. Only in-frame clones appear in the TCRdb table, and some are missing; sequencing was by immunoSEQ multiplex PCR. The table shows approximately 300,000 clones, with around 84% occurring only once. Sequencing was done on a sample of PBMCs or T cells enriched from blood (not recorded which). These TCRs come from a woman in her twenties or thirties who had been exposed to COVID-19.

The V and J genes are TRBV5-4 and TRBJ1-3; no clear D. The germline CDR1 and CDR2 sequences are SGHNT and YYREEE (reference sequence). V lost 0 bases, J lost 0 bases, and 4 bases lay in between. The CDR3 is 14 amino acids. Here the CDR3 DNA reads TGTGCCAGCAGCTTGGACAACTCTGGAAACACCATATATTTT. This gives the protein CASSLDNSGNTIYF. Based on the CDR3 plus reference TRBV5-4 and TRBJ1-3, the full variable domain is ETGVTQSPTHLIKTRGQQVTLRCSSQSGHNTVSWYQQALGQGPQFIFQYYREEENGRGNFPPRFSGLQFPNYSSELNVNALELDDSALYLCASSLDNSGNTIYFGEGSWLTVV.

The chain combines TRBV27 with TRBJ2-7; no definite D call. From germline, CDR1 is MNHEY and CDR2 SMNVEV (reference sequence). This CDR3 is built from 13 residues. V dropped 5 bases and J dropped 3 bases, with 11 bases sitting between them. The CDR3 sequence is CASSPVVSYEQYF. In nucleotides, the CDR3 is TGTGCCAGCAGTCCCGTTGTGAGCTACGAGCAGTACTTC.

This chain joins TRBV19 and TRBJ2-7; no reliable D call. The CDR3 loop spans 11 amino acids. Germline values: CDR1 LNHDA, CDR2 SQIVND (reference sequence). V was trimmed by 4 bases and J by 5 bases, leaving 6 bases between them. CDR3 DNA sequence: TGTGCCAGTAGTAACAGACACGAGCAGTACTTC. Its protein is CASSNRHEQYF.

The rearrangement joins TRBV9 to TRBJ1-1; 7 bases map to TRBD1. This CDR3 comprises 14 residues. After removal of 3 bases from V and 4 bases from J, the junction contained 6 bases not matched to a gene. The V gene's germline CDR1 is SGDLS and CDR2 YYNGEE. CDR3 nucleotide sequence: TGTGCCAGCAGCGAAGGGGGCGCGACCACTGAAGCTTTCTTT. Protein sequence: CASSEGGATTEAFF.

The chain couples TRBV30 to TRBJ1-2; D is ambiguous. V was pared by 4 bases and J by 8 bases, with 26 bases between. The CDR3 totals 16 residues. Germline CDR1 is GTSNPN and CDR2 is SVGIG (reference sequence). CDR3 coding DNA: TGTGCCTGGACAAGTCTGTGGAGACGTCCGATTAGGGGCTACACCTTC. It yields the protein CAWTSLWRRPIRGYTF.

The chain combines TRBV5-1 with TRBJ2-5, with TRBD1 as a possible D gene (8 bases). In germline, CDR1 is SGHRS, CDR2 YFSETQ. V was clipped by 4 bases and J by 2 bases, with 15 bases between them. The CDR3 has 15 amino acids. CDR3 coding DNA: TGCGCCAGCAGCAACAACAGGGGGGGACAAGAGACCCAGTACTTC. Protein product: CASSNNRGGQETQYF.

V and J are TRBV2 and TRBJ1-2, with D perhaps matching TRBD1 (6 bases). Germline V gene data show CDR1 as SNHLY and CDR2 as FYNNEI. V gave up 7 bases and J gave up 0 bases, with 12 bases separating them. CDR3 length: 14 amino acids. The CDR3 sequence is CASITDRTNYGYTF. The CDR3 DNA is TGTGCCAGCATTACGGACAGAACTAACTATGGCTACACCTTC.

This clone came up many times. The V and J genes are TRBV28 and TRBJ2-2; D may be TRBD2 (6 bases). Germline CDR1 is MDHEN and CDR2 is SYDVKM. Trimming pared 8 bases from V and 6 bases from J, leaving 13 bases between. This CDR3 is built from 13 residues. This CDR3 reads CASSWGVPGELFF. The CDR3 coding sequence is TGTGCCAGCTCTTGGGGGGTGCCCGGGGAGCTGTTTTTT.

The V call is TRBV2, the J call TRBJ1-5; TRBD1 is a possible D gene (5 bases). V lost 0 bases, J lost 3 bases, and 15 bases lay in between. Germline CDR1 and CDR2: SNHLY and FYNNEI. There are 17 residues in the CDR3. CDR3 in amino acids: CASSEAGRGGVNQPQHF. DNA of the CDR3: TGTGCCAGCAGTGAAGCCGGAAGGGGAGGGGTCAATCAGCCCCAGCATTTT.

The chain has TRBV7-8 and TRBJ1-5; 7 bases are a match to TRBD1. Trimming at V came to 3 bases and at J to 1 base, leaving 9 bases not matched to a gene. CDR1 and CDR2 from the germline V gene are SGHVS and FQNEAQ. There are 17 residues in the CDR3. CDR3 protein: CASSFWGRQGSNQPQHF. As DNA, the CDR3 is TGTGCCAGCAGCTTTTGGGGTCGACAGGGAAGCAATCAGCCCCAGCATTTT.

The chain employs TRBV18 and TRBJ2-5; TRBD1 might be the D (6 bases). Deletions cut 1 base from V and 4 bases from J, with 7 bases between. Germline V CDR1 and CDR2: KGHSH, LQKENI. The CDR3 is 13 amino acids. Here the CDR3 DNA reads TGTGCCAGCTCACCACAAGGGGGAGAGACCCAGTACTTC. It codes for CASSPQGGETQYF.

The chain carries TRBV7-9 and TRBJ1-1; D gene unclear. The CDR3 sequence is 15 residues long. V dropped 1 base and J dropped 1 base, with 10 bases sitting between them. Germline CDR1 is SEHNR and CDR2 is FQNEAQ (reference sequence). CDR3 coding DNA: TGTGCCAGCAGCTTAGGTGCCAGCGCGAACACTGAAGCTTTCTTT. Encoded protein: CASSLGASANTEAFF. Full variable domain (remainder filled in from reference TRBV7-9 and TRBJ1-1): DTGVSQNPRHKITKRGQNVTFRCDPISEHNRLYWYRQTLGQGPEFLTYFQNEAQLEKSRLLSDRFSAERPKGSFSTLEIQRTEQGDSAMYLCASSLGASANTEAFFGQGTRLTVV.

The rearrangement uses TRBV5-1 and TRBJ2-5, with unresolved D. The V gene lost 5 bases and the J gene lost 1 base, with 12 bases spanning the gap. This CDR3 is built from 14 residues. Germline-derived CDR1 and CDR2 are SGHRS and YFSETQ. In nucleotides, the CDR3 is TGCGCCAGCAGTTTAATGGCAGTCCAAGAGACCCAGTACTTC. This gives the protein CASSLMAVQETQYF. Using reference TRBV5-1 and TRBJ2-5 for the parts outside the CDR3, the full variable domain is KAGVTQTPRYLIKTRGQQVTLSCSPISGHRSVSWYQQTPGQGLQFLFEYFSETQRNKGNFPGRFSGRQFSNSRSEMNVSTLELGDSALYLCASSLMAVQETQYFGPGTRLLVL.

The chain joins TRBV5-1 to TRBJ2-1; 9 bases map to TRBD2. This CDR3 region has 16 residues. Germline CDR1 and CDR2: SGHRS and YFSETQ. V lost 0 bases, J lost 7 bases, and 8 bases stayed unmatched. The CDR3 is CASSLVSSGNRNEQFF. The DNA for the CDR3 is TGCGCCAGCAGCTTGGTGTCTAGCGGGAACAGGAATGAGCAGTTCTTC.

The gene calls are TRBV30 and TRBJ1-1; a possible D gene is TRBD1 (6 bases). Germline V CDR1 and CDR2: GTSNPN, SVGIG (reference sequence). Trimming cost V 3 bases and J 6 bases, with 14 bases left between them. This CDR3 comprises 13 residues. This CDR3 is CAWRTPGVAEAFF. In nucleotides, the CDR3 is TGTGCCTGGAGGACCCCAGGGGTGGCTGAAGCTTTCTTT.

The chain carries TRBV5-8 and TRBJ1-5, with D possibly TRBD1 on 5 matching bases. Germline V lookup: CDR1 SGHTS, CDR2 YDEGEE. This CDR3 spans 14 amino acids. V shed 3 bases and J shed 3 bases, with 10 bases lying between them. The CDR3 is CASSSAGYNQPQHF. For the CDR3, the DNA is TGTGCCAGCAGCTCGGCAGGGTACAATCAGCCCCAGCATTTT.

The rearrangement uses TRBV13 and TRBJ2-5, with 10 bases fitting TRBD2. The CDR3 runs to 16 residues. Trimming took 4 bases from V and 2 from J; bases not matched to a gene: 7. CDR1 and CDR2 (germline): PRHDT, FYEKMQ (reference sequence). CDR3 residues: CASSSLAGAFQETQYF. CDR3 sequence (DNA): TGTGCCAGCAGCTCTCTAGCGGGGGCCTTTCAAGAGACCCAGTACTTC.

The rearrangement uses TRBV6-5 and TRBJ2-2, with D tentatively TRBD2 (6 bases). The length of the CDR3 is 15 residues. Trimming removed 6 bases at V and 4 bases at J, with 15 bases between. Looked up from germline, CDR1 is MNHEY and CDR2 is SVGAGI. CDR3 in DNA: TGTGCCAGCAGGCGGGATCTCGCGGGCACCGGGGAGCTGTTTTTT. It translates to CASRRDLAGTGELFF.

This clone was seen only a few times. The chain has TRBV5-1 and TRBJ1-1; weak D call: TRBD1 (5 bases). This CDR3 region has 14 residues. Germline-derived CDR1 and CDR2 are SGHRS and YFSETQ. Trimming cost V 2 bases and J 1 base, with 9 bases left between them. The CDR3 coding sequence is TGCGCCAGCAGCTTCTCAGGACAGAACACTGAAGCTTTCTTT. Residues: CASSFSGQNTEAFF. The full variable domain, rest sourced from reference TRBV5-1 and TRBJ1-1, is KAGVTQTPRYLIKTRGQQVTLSCSPISGHRSVSWYQQTPGQGLQFLFEYFSETQRNKGNFPGRFSGRQFSNSRSEMNVSTLELGDSALYLCASSFSGQNTEAFFGQGTRLTVV.

V is TRBV4-3 and J is TRBJ1-3, with 7 bases lining up with TRBD1. V lost 4 bases and J lost 2; bases outside the gene matches: 5. This CDR3 has 15 amino acids. CDR1 LGHNA and CDR2 YSLEER come from the germline V gene. Here the CDR3 reads CASSLWTGPGNTIYF. The CDR3 DNA is TGCGCCAGCAGCCTTTGGACAGGACCTGGAAACACCATATATTTT.

The chain recombines TRBV6-1 with TRBJ2-5; 9 nucleotides match TRBD2. The CDR3 spans 16 residues. V shed 2 bases and J 7 bases; nucleotides not matched to a gene: 11. From germline, CDR1 is MNHNS and CDR2 SASEGT. CDR3 nucleotide sequence: TGTGCCAGCAGTGAATCCGCGGGGGGGCGTACAGGGACCCAGTACTTC. Translating it yields CASSESAGGRTGTQYF.

The chain links TRBV27 to TRBJ2-1, with D possibly matching TRBD2 (5 bases). CDR3 length equals 15 residues. V dropped 8 bases and J dropped 0 bases, with 14 bases sitting between them. Germline CDR1 reads MNHEY; CDR2 reads SMNVEV (reference sequence). CDR3 coding DNA: TGTGCCAGCGTGCCGAAGGAGGACTCCTACAATGAGCAGTTCTTC. This gives the protein CASVPKEDSYNEQFF.

The chain uses TRBV28 and TRBJ2-2, with TRBD1 matching over 8 bases. CDR1 is MDHEN and CDR2 is SYDVKM in the germline V gene. The length of the CDR3 is 16 residues. J gave up 5 bases and V 6 bases, and 11 bases lay outside the gene matches. The CDR3: CASSPGTGVKTGELFF. CDR3 nucleotides: TGTGCCAGCAGCCCTGGGACAGGAGTAAAGACCGGGGAGCTGTTTTTT.

The rearrangement joins TRBV18 to TRBJ1-1, with 10 bases that match TRBD1. The CDR3 covers 13 residues. Trimming removed 5 bases from V and 6 bases from J; junction bases left unmatched: 3. Germline V gene lookup returns CDR1 KGHSH and CDR2 LQKENI. The CDR3 loop is CASSFDRGPEAFF. The DNA for the CDR3 is TGTGCCAGCTCATTCGACAGGGGGCCTGAAGCTTTCTTT.

The chain has TRBV28 and TRBJ2-7; possible D gene TRBD1, 6 bases. V was shortened by 2 bases and J by 4 bases, with 12 bases between the two germline ends. The length of the CDR3 is 14 residues. Germline CDR1 is MDHEN and CDR2 is SYDVKM. The CDR3 protein is CASSLGTPTYEQYF. CDR3 nucleotides: TGTGCCAGCAGTTTAGGGACACCAACTTACGAGCAGTACTTC.

This rearrangement joins TRBV7-2 to TRBJ2-1; 12 bases line up with TRBD2. J gave up 5 bases and V 5 bases, and 7 bases lay outside the gene matches. CDR1 and CDR2 from the germline V gene are SGHTA and FQGNSA. The CDR3 sequence is 16 residues long. The DNA for the CDR3 is TGTGCCAGCAGCCCCCGTCTAGCGGGGGGGCACAATGAGCAGTTCTTC. Protein sequence: CASSPRLAGGHNEQFF.

This chain's CDR3 is CATTAAGVGGVFF. The DNA for the CDR3 is TGTGCCACCACCGCAGCGGGAGTGGGGGGGGTGTTCTTC. The genes are TRBV24-1 and TRBJ2-1, with 8 bases that match TRBD2. The CDR3 runs 13 residues. Trimming cost V 8 bases and J 15 bases; bases outside gene matches: 14. Germline-derived CDR1 and CDR2 are KGHDR and SFDVKD.

The V and J genes are TRBV27 and TRBJ2-7; D may be TRBD1 (5 bases). CDR3 size: 13 residues. Per the germline V gene, CDR1 is MNHEY and CDR2 is SMNVEV (reference sequence). Trimming took off 7 bases at V and 4 bases at J, with 14 bases between the two ends. CDR3 nucleotide sequence: TGTGCCAGCACCCTCAGCGCAGGGTACGAGCAGTACTTC. Encoded protein: CASTLSAGYEQYF.